Listed below are T cell receptor beta chains from one sample, sequenced in a study of technical replicates of blood from a handful of donors. Libraries were prepared by immunoSEQ multiplex PCR; TCRdb keeps only in-frame clonotypes and omits some of them. This sample has roughly 92,000 clones; 95% occur once, and the top ten carry 0.34%. The specimen was T cells isolated from PBMCs. Receptor source: a human donor in good health. CDR3s include the opening cysteine and the closing phenylalanine or tryptophan. D genes are given only for firm matches. The size field is filled for only some rows; it gives once, few, many or a size class.

abundance: .
v_gene: TRBV10-2
j_gene: TRBJ2-3
d_gene: .
CDR3nt: TGCGCCACCTTGGGCAGGGCTGCAGATACGCAGTATTTT
CDR3aa: CATLGRAADTQYF

abundance: once
v_gene: TRBV5-4
j_gene: TRBJ2-3
d_gene: .
CDR3nt: TGTGCCAGCAGCTTGGTATCTAGCACAGATACGCAGTATTTT
CDR3aa: CASSLVSSTDTQYF

abundance: .
v_gene: TRBV6-1
j_gene: TRBJ2-7
d_gene: TRBD1
CDR3nt: TGTGCCAGCAGTGAGAGCGTGGGACAGGGTTTATACGAGCAGTACTTC
CDR3aa: CASSESVGQGLYEQYF

abundance: .
v_gene: TRBV5-6
j_gene: TRBJ2-7
d_gene: .
CDR3nt: TGTGCCAGCAGCTTTTCTATCATAGGCGGTTCGCAGTACTTC
CDR3aa: CASSFSIIGGSQYF

abundance: .
v_gene: TRBV10-2
j_gene: TRBJ2-1
d_gene: .
CDR3nt: TGCGCCAGCAGTGAGTCTAACAATGAGCAGTTCTTC
CDR3aa: CASSESNNEQFF

abundance: .
v_gene: TRBV10-3
j_gene: TRBJ2-3
d_gene: TRBD2
CDR3nt: TGTGCCATCAGTGAGGGGACTAGCGGCCTCACAGATACGCAGTATTTT
CDR3aa: CAISEGTSGLTDTQYF

abundance: .
v_gene: TRBV2
j_gene: TRBJ1-3
d_gene: .
CDR3nt: TGTGCCAGCAGTGCTGAGGATCTAAGAAACACCATATATTTT
CDR3aa: CASSAEDLRNTIYF

abundance: .
v_gene: TRBV18
j_gene: TRBJ1-4
d_gene: .
CDR3nt: TGTGCCAGCTCACCCTGGGACACAGCAACTAATGAAAAACTGTTTTTT
CDR3aa: CASSPWDTATNEKLFF

abundance: once
v_gene: TRBV7-6
j_gene: TRBJ2-5
d_gene: TRBD2
CDR3nt: TGTGCCAGCAGCCTCTCGTTCGGGACTAGCGGGGAGACCCAGTACTTC
CDR3aa: CASSLSFGTSGETQYF

abundance: .
v_gene: TRBV19
j_gene: TRBJ2-1
d_gene: TRBD2
CDR3nt: TGTGCCAGTAGCCAGGCGGCTAGCGGGAGACATGAGCAGTTCTTC
CDR3aa: CASSQAASGRHEQFF

abundance: .
v_gene: TRBV18
j_gene: TRBJ2-3
d_gene: TRBD2
CDR3nt: TGTGCCAGCTCACCTCGCACTAGCGGAACAGATACGCAGTATTTT
CDR3aa: CASSPRTSGTDTQYF

abundance: .
v_gene: TRBV19
j_gene: TRBJ2-1
d_gene: .
CDR3nt: TGTGCCAGTAGTACCACCGCGAGCTCCTACAATGAGCAGTTCTTC
CDR3aa: CASSTTASSYNEQFF

abundance: .
v_gene: TRBV19
j_gene: TRBJ1-2
d_gene: .
CDR3nt: TGTGCCAGTAGTCTATCTTCTCCTTTAAGCGGCTACACCTTC
CDR3aa: CASSLSSPLSGYTF

abundance: .
v_gene: TRBV19
j_gene: TRBJ1-2
d_gene: .
CDR3nt: TGTGCCAGTAGTATGTTCGATGGGGCAGGGTACGTCACTAACTATGGCTACACCTTC
CDR3aa: CASSMFDGAGYVTNYGYTF

abundance: .
v_gene: TRBV2
j_gene: TRBJ2-6
d_gene: TRBD2
CDR3nt: TGTGCCAGCAGTGATAGCGGGGCTTCCGGGGCCAACGTCCTGACTTTC
CDR3aa: CASSDSGASGANVLTF

abundance: .
v_gene: TRBV10-3
j_gene: TRBJ2-7
d_gene: .
CDR3nt: TGTGCCATCAGGGACCTTGGGGGGGCGCGCGAGCAGTACTTC
CDR3aa: CAIRDLGGAREQYF

abundance: .
v_gene: TRBV27
j_gene: TRBJ2-2
d_gene: .
CDR3nt: TGTGCCAGCAGTTTATCGGGACTCGGGGAGCTGTTTTTT
CDR3aa: CASSLSGLGELFF

abundance: .
v_gene: TRBV7-9
j_gene: TRBJ1-4
d_gene: .
CDR3nt: TGTGCCAGCAGCTTAGTCGGAGCAACTAATGAAAAACTGTTTTTT
CDR3aa: CASSLVGATNEKLFF